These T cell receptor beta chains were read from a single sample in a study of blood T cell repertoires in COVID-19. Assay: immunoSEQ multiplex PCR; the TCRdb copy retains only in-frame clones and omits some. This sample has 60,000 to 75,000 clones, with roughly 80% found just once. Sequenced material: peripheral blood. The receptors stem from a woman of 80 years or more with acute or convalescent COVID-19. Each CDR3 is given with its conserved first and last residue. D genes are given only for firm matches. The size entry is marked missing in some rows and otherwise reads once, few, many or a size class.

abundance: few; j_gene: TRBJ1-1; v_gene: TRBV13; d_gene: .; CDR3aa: CAGAGLRTEAFF; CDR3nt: TGTGCCGGGGCAGGGCTTAGGACTGAAGCTTTCTTT
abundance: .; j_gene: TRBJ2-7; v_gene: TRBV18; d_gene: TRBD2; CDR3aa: CASSLSSGGPTYEQYF; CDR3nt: TGTGCCAGCTCTCTGTCTAGCGGGGGCCCTACCTACGAGCAGTACTTC
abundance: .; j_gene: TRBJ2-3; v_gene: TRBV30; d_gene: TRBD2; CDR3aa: CAWSSAGGVDTQYF; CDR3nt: TGTGCCTGGAGTTCAGCGGGGGGCGTAGATACGCAGTATTTT
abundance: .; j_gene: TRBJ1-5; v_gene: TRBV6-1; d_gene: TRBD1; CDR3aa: CASSDLTGGGQPQHF; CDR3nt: TGTGCCAGCAGTGACCTCACAGGGGGCGGTCAGCCCCAGCATTTT
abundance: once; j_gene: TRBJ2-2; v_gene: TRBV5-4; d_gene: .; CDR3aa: CASSTNSGANTGELFF; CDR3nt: TGTGCCAGCAGCACCAACTCGGGGGCGAACACCGGGGAGCTGTTTTTT
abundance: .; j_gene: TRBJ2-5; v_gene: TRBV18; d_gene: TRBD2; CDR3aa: CASSPTSGMQETQYF; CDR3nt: TGTGCCAGCTCTCCGACTAGCGGGATGCAAGAGACCCAGTACTTC
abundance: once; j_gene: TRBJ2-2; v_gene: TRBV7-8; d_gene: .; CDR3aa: CASSLTNSNTGELFF; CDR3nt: TGTGCCAGCAGCCTGACTAACTCGAACACCGGGGAGCTGTTTTTT
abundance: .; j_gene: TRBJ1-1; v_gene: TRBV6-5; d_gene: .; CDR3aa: CASIQTGRTEAFF; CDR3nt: TGTGCCAGCATTCAGACAGGAAGAACTGAAGCTTTCTTT
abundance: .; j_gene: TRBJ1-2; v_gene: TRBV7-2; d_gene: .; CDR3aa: CASSFSGSRGYGYTF; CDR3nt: TGTGCCAGCAGCTTTTCCGGGAGCCGCGGCTATGGCTACACCTTC
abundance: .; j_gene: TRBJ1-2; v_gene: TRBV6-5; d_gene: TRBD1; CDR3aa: CASTRLGQGNYGYTF; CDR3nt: TGTGCCAGCACCCGATTAGGACAGGGTAACTATGGCTACACCTTC
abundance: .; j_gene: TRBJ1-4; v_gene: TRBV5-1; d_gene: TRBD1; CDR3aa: CASSLGQGVTNEKLFF; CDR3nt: TGCGCCAGCAGCTTGGGACAGGGGGTGACTAATGAAAAACTGTTTTTT
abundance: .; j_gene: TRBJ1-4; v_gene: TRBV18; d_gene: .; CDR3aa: CASSPTSTNEKLFF; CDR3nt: TGTGCCAGCTCACCCACATCAACTAATGAAAAACTGTTTTTT
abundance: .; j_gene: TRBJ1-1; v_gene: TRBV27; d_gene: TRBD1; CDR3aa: CASSWGNRGRGTEAFF; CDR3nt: TGTGCCAGCAGTTGGGGGAACAGGGGGCGCGGCACTGAAGCTTTCTTT
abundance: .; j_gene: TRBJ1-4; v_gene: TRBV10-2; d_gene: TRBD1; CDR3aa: CASIYQPGQNEKLFF; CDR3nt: TGCGCCAGCATATATCAGCCGGGACAGAATGAAAAACTGTTTTTT
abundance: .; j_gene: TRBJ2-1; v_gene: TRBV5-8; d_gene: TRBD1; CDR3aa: CASSVDRVGEQFF; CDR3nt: TGTGCCAGCAGCGTGGACAGGGTCGGTGAGCAGTTCTTC
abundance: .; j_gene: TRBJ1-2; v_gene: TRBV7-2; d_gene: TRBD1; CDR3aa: CASSWGQQTNYGYTF; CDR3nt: TGTGCCAGCAGCTGGGGACAGCAGACTAACTATGGCTACACCTTC
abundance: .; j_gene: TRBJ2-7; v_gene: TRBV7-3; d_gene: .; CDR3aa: CASSPDTTYEQYF; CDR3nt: TGTGCCAGCAGCCCAGATACAACCTACGAGCAGTACTTC
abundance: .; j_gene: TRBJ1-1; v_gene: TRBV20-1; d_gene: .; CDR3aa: CSGGTEAFF; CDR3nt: TGCAGTGGAGGCACTGAAGCTTTCTTT
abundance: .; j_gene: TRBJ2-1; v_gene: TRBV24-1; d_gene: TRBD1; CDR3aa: CATSDADRGDYNEQFF; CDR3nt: TGTGCCACCAGTGATGCGGACAGGGGAGACTACAATGAGCAGTTCTTC
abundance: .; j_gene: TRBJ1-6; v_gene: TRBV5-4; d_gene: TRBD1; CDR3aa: CASSLARGQGNSPLHF; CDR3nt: TGTGCCAGCAGCTTGGCCCGGGGACAGGGGAATTCACCCCTCCACTTT
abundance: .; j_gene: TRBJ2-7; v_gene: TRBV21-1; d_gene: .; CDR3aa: CASQINRNRGYEQYF; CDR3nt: TGTGCCAGCCAAATTAACCGAAACAGGGGGTACGAGCAGTACTTC
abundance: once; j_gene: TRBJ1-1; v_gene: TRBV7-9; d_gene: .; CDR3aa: CASSSLSGGNTEAFF; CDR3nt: TGTGCCAGCAGCTCCCTAAGCGGGGGGAACACTGAAGCTTTCTTT
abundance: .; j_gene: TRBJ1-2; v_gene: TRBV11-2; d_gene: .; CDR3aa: CASSFAVDYGYTF; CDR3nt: TGTGCCAGCAGCTTTGCTGTAGACTATGGCTACACCTTC
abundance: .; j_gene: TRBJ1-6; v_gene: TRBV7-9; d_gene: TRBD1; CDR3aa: CASIKSLGQGTNSPLHF; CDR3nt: TGTGCCAGCATCAAATCCTTGGGACAGGGGACCAATTCACCCCTCCACTTT
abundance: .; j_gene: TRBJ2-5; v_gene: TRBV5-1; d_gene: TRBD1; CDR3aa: CASSSTGDQETQYF; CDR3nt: TGCGCCAGCAGCTCGACAGGGGACCAAGAGACCCAGTACTTC
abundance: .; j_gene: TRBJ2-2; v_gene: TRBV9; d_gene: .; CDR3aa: CASSVSGTRGTGELFF; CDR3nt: TGTGCCAGCAGCGTATCGGGGACTCGCGGCACCGGGGAGCTGTTTTTT
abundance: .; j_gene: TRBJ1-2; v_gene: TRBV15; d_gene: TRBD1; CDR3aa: CATRDTGQGALNYGYTF; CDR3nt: TGTGCCACCAGAGATACCGGACAGGGGGCGCTTAACTATGGCTACACCTTC
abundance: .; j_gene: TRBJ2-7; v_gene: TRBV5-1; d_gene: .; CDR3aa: CASSLDNEQYF; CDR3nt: TGCGCCAGCAGCTTGGACAACGAGCAGTACTTC
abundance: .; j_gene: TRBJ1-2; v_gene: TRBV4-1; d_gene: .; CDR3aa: CASSLNPYAGFSYGYTF; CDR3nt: TGCGCCAGCAGCCTAAACCCTTACGCAGGGTTCAGCTATGGCTACACCTTC
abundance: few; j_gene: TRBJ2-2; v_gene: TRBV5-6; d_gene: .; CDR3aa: CASSLPAGTGELFF; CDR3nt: TGTGCCAGCAGCTTGCCTGCGGGCACCGGGGAGCTGTTTTTT
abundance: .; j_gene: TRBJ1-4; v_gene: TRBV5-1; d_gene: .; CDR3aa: CASSGATNEKLFF; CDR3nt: TGCGCCAGCAGTGGAGCAACTAATGAAAAACTGTTTTTT
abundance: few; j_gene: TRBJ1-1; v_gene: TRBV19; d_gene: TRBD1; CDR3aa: CASTRQGSGPEAFF; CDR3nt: TGTGCCAGTACGAGACAGGGTTCGGGCCCTGAAGCTTTCTTT
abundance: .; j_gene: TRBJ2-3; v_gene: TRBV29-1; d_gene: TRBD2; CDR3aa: CSVEVSGGRDTQYF; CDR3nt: TGCAGCGTTGAAGTGTCGGGGGGTCGAGATACGCAGTATTTT
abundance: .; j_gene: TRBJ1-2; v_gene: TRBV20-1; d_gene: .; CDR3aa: CSARDRAVYTF; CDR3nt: TGCAGTGCTAGAGACAGGGCCGTCTACACCTTC
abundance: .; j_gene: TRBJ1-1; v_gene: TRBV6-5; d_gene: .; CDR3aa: CASKLTDMNTEAFF; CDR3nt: TGTGCCAGCAAGTTGACAGATATGAACACTGAAGCTTTCTTT
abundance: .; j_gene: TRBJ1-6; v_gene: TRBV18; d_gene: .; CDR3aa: CASSPLENSPLHF; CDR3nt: TGTGCCAGCTCACCGTTAGAGAATTCACCCCTCCACTTT
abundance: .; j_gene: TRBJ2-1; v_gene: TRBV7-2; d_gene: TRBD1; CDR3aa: CASSFQGASYNEQFF; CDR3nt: TGTGCCAGCAGCTTTCAGGGGGCCTCCTACAATGAGCAGTTCTTC
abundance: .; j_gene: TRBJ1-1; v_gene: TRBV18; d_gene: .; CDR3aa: CASSEGGAEAFF; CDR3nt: TGTGCCAGCTCGGAAGGAGGGGCTGAAGCTTTCTTT
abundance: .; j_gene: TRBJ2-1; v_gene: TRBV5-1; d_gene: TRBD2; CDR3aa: CASSLGLDEYNEQFF; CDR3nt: TGCGCCAGCAGCCTGGGACTAGATGAGTACAATGAGCAGTTCTTC
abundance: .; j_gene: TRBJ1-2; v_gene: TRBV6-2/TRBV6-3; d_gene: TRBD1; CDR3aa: CASSILQGANYGYTF; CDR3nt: TGTGCCAGCAGTATACTACAGGGGGCTAACTATGGCTACACCTTC
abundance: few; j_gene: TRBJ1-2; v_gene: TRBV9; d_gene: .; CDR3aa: CASSVQGQNYGYTF; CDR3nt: TGTGCCAGCAGCGTACAGGGGCAGAACTATGGCTACACCTTC
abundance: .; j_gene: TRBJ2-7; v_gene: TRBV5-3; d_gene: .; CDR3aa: CARSHGTWPREQYF; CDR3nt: TGTGCCAGAAGCCACGGGACTTGGCCGAGAGAGCAGTACTTC
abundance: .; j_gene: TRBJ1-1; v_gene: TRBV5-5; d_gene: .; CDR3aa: CASSLGEVTEAFF; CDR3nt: TGTGCCAGCAGCTTGGGGGAGGTCACTGAAGCTTTCTTT
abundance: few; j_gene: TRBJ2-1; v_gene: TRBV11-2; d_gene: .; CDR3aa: CASSLDLGGSYNEQFF; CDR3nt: TGTGCCAGCAGCTTAGATCTAGGCGGGTCCTACAATGAGCAGTTCTTC
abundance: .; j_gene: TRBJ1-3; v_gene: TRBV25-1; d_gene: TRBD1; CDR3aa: CASSDTGTGGNTIYF; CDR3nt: TGTGCCAGCAGTGACACCGGGACAGGGGGAAACACCATATATTTT
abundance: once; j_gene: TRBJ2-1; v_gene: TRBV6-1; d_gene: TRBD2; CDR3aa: CASRQTPGTTNEQFF; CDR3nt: TGTGCCAGCAGGCAAACCCCGGGGACTACCAATGAGCAGTTCTTC
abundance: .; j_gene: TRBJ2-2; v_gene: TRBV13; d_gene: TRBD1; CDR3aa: CASSAPGQGAGELFF; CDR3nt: TGTGCCAGCAGCGCTCCGGGACAGGGGGCCGGGGAGCTGTTTTTT
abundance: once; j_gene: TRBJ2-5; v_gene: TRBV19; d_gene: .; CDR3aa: CASSIQRSHLQETQYF; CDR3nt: TGTGCCAGTAGTATTCAGCGTTCTCACCTTCAAGAGACCCAGTACTTC
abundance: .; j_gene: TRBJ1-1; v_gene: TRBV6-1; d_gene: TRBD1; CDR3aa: CASSEWRGQMNTEAFF; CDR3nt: TGTGCCAGCAGTGAATGGAGGGGGCAAATGAACACTGAAGCTTTCTTT
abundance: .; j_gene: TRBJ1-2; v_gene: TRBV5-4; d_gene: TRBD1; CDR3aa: CASSAGGRSNYGYTF; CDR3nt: TGTGCCAGCAGCGCAGGGGGCAGGAGCAACTATGGCTACACCTTC